The 6 T cell receptor beta chains presented below share a single source sample, sequenced in a study of control samples from healthy donors and cancer patients. Sequenced by immunoSEQ multiplex PCR; TCRdb stores in-frame clones only, minus some. Of under 90,000 clones in the sample, 85% to 95% are singletons; the top ten hold about 5.6%. The sample consisted of blood. These receptor sequences come from a woman in her fifties or sixties in good health.

The J gene is TRBJ1-3, the V gene TRBV12-3 or TRBV12-4; no firm D call. The CDR3 runs 13 residues. V lost 9 bases, J lost 1 base, and 10 bases lay in between. CDR3 nucleotides: TGTGCCAGTTCCGAGGGTTCTGGAAACACCATATATTTT. Protein: CASSEGSGNTIYF.

This chain joins TRBV24-1 and TRBJ2-2; TRBD1 agrees at 7 bases. The ends lost 9 bases at V and 0 bases at J; junction bases unmatched: 6. This CDR3 region has 15 residues. CDR1 is KGHDR and CDR2 is SFDVKD in the germline V gene. This chain's CDR3 is CATSTGTANTGELFF. The CDR3 DNA sequence: TGTGCCACCTCGACCGGGACAGCGAACACCGGGGAGCTGTTTTTT.

This chain joins TRBV28 and TRBJ1-1; D is ambiguous. Deletions cut 3 bases from V and 6 bases from J, with 11 bases between. Germline values: CDR1 MDHEN, CDR2 SYDVKM. This CDR3 comprises 13 residues. The CDR3 loop reads CASSFAGKAEAFF. For the CDR3, the DNA is TGTGCCAGCAGTTTTGCGGGGAAAGCTGAAGCTTTCTTT.

This clone was recorded once. The V gene is TRBV5-1, the J gene TRBJ2-1; TRBD2 agrees at 8 bases. Trimming cost V 8 bases and J 2 bases; bases outside gene matches: 9. Germline V gene data show CDR1 as SGHRS and CDR2 as YFSETQ. The CDR3 has 15 amino acids. The CDR3 loop is CASAAVAGTYNEQFF. In DNA, the CDR3 is TGCGCCAGTGCAGCCGTAGCGGGGACCTACAATGAGCAGTTCTTC.

The CDR3 sequence is CASSPGTSIPAKYF. CDR3 in DNA: TGTGCCAGCAGCCCCGGGACTAGCATCCCGGCAAAGTATTTT. The gene calls are TRBV7-2 and TRBJ2-3; 9 nucleotides line up with TRBD2. CDR3 length: 14 residues. V was clipped by 5 bases and J by 13 bases; unmatched bases: 13. Germline CDR1 SGHTA, CDR2 FQGNSA.

J is TRBJ2-7 and V is TRBV6-2 or TRBV6-3; 7 positions match TRBD1. The CDR3 is made up of 16 amino acids. Trimming took 5 bases from V and 6 from J; bases not matched to a gene: 16. Per germline, CDR1 MNHEY and CDR2 SVGEGT. The CDR3 DNA is TGTGCCAGCAGTCCCATTAGGACAGGAAATTTCCTCGAGCAGTACTTC. Translated: CASSPIRTGNFLEQYF.